This T cell receptor (beta chain) was captured by sequencing in a study of blood T cell repertoires in COVID-19. V was pared by 8 bases and J by 4 bases, with 3 bases of the junction left unmatched. The V gene's germline CDR1 is SNHLY and CDR2 FYNNEI. CDR3 size: 14 residues. Some clones are missing from TCRdb's copy, which holds only in-frame ones; the method was immunoSEQ multiplex PCR. Among 200,000 or so clones listed, approximately 92% were seen once. The table lists this clone with a few counts. The TCR was taken from a woman in her thirties or forties with acute COVID-19. The chain combines TRBV2 with TRBJ2-1; TRBD2 agrees at 12 bases. The specimen sequenced was PBMCs or T cells enriched from blood (not recorded which). CDR3 region: CASATSGGYNEQFF. For the CDR3, the DNA is TGTGCCAGCGCTACTAGCGGGGGGTACAATGAGCAGTTCTTC.